This TCR beta chain was captured by sequencing in a study of T cells in Graves' hyperthyroidism and ophthalmopathy. Study-wide results and limits: In simple terms, a model built on 13 V-J features told ophthalmopathy apart from stable hyperthyroidism.

The study enrolled patients aged 18 to 65 with newly diagnosed hyperthyroidism of under 2 months' duration. Patients showing uncontrolled infection, other autoimmune disease, pregnancy or lactation were ineligible. RNA transcripts provided the source from which TCR beta CDR3 regions were amplified. The HTBI primer set served for first-round RT-PCR of the TCR CDR3. TCRdb called the multiplex PCR reads again in MiXCR, with one record for every CDR3 protein. Seen here are approximately 330,000 distinct CDR3 sequences, 15% to 20% observed once, and the top ten hold under 55%. The CDR3 sequence is 13 residues long. Trimming stripped 4 bases from V and 7 bases from J, with 12 bases between. The germline V gene encodes CDR1 SGHRS and CDR2 YFSETQ. This clonotype has at least ten counts. The antigen remains undetermined.

What was sequenced was blood. The receptor was derived from a woman aged 45-59 years with Graves' hyperthyroidism. The rearrangement links TRBV5-1 to TRBJ2-1; TRBD2 is a possible D gene (5 bases). CDR3 sequence reads: CASSGPPGNEQFF. CDR3 DNA: TGCGCCAGCAGCGGGCCCCCGGGGAATGAGCAGTTCTTC.